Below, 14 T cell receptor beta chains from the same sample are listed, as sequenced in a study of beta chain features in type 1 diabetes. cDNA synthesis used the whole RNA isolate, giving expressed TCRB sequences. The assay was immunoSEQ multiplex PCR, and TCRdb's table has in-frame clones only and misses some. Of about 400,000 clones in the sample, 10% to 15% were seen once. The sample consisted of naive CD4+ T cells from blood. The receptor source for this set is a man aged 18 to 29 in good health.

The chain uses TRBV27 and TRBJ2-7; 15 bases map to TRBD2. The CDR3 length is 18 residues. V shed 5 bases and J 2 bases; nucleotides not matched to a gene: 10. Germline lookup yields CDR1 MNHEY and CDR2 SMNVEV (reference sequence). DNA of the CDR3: TGTGCCAGCAGTCTCAGGGGACTAGCGGGAGGAACCGCCTACGAGCAGTACTTC. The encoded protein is CASSLRGLAGGTAYEQYF.

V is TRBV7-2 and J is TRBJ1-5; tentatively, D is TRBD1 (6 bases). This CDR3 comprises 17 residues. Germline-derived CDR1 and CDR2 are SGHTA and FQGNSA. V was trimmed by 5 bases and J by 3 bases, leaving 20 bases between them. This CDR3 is CASSVLQGSKVNQPQHF. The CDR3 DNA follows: TGTGCCAGCAGCGTGCTGCAGGGGTCTAAGGTCAATCAGCCCCAGCATTTT.

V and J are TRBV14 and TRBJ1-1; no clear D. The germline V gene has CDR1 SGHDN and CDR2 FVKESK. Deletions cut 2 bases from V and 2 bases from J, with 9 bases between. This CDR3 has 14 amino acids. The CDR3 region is CASSQSLLNTEAFF. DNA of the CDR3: TGTGCCAGCAGCCAATCACTACTTAACACTGAAGCTTTCTTT. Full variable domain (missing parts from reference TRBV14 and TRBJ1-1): EAGVTQFPSHSVIEKGQTVTLRCDPISGHDNLYWYRRVMGKEIKFLLHFVKESKQDESGMPNNRFLAERTGGTYSTLKVQPAELEDSGVYFCASSQSLLNTEAFFGQGTRLTVV.

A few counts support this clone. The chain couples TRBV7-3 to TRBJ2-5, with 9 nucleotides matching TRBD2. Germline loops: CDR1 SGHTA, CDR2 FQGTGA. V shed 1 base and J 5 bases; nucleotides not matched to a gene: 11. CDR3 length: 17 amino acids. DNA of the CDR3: TGTGCCAGCAGCTTAAGAGTTAGCGGGGGTCCGCGGGAGACCCAGTACTTC. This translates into CASSLRVSGGPRETQYF.

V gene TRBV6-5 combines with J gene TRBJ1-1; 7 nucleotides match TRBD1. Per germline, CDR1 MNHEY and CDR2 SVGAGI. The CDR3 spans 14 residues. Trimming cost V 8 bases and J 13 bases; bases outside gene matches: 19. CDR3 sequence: CASRRVPYRDRDFF. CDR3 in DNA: TGTGCCAGCCGGAGGGTCCCATACCGGGACAGAGATTTCTTT.

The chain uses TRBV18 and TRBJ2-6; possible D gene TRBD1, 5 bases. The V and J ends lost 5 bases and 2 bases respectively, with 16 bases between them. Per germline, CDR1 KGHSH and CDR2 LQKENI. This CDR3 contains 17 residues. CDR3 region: CASSNQGRIAGANVLTF. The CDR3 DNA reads TGTGCCAGCTCAAATCAGGGCCGAATAGCTGGGGCCAACGTCCTGACTTTC. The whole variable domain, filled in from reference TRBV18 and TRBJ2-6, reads NAGVMQNPRHLVRRRGQEARLRCSPMKGHSHVYWYRQLPEEGLKFMVYLQKENIIDESGMPKERFSAEFPKEGPSILRIQQVVRGDSAAYFCASSNQGRIAGANVLTFGAGSRLTVL.

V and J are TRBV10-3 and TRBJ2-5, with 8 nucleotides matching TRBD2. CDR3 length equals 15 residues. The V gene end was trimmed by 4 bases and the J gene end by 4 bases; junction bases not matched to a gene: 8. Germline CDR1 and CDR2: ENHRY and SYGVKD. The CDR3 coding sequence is TGTGCCATCAGTGTGGCCGGGGGGGTAAGAGAGACCCAGTACTTC. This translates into CAISVAGGVRETQYF.

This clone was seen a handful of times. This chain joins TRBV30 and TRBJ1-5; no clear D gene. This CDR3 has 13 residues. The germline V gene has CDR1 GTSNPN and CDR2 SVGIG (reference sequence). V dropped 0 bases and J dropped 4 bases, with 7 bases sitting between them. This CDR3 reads CAWSVRANQPQHF. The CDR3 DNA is TGTGCCTGGAGTGTACGAGCGAATCAGCCCCAGCATTTT.

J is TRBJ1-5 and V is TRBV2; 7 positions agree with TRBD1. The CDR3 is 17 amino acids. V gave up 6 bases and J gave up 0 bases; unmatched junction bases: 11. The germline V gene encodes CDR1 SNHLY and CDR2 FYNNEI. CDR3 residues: CASSNDRRTGSNQPQHF. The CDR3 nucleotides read TGTGCCAGCAGCAATGACCGCCGGACAGGTAGCAATCAGCCCCAGCATTTT.

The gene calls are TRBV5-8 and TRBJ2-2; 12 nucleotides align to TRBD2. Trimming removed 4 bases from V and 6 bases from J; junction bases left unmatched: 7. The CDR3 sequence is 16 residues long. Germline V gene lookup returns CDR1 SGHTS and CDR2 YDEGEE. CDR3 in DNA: TGTGCCAGCAGCCTCAGACTAGCGGGAGTGGCCGGGGAGCTGTTTTTT. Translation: CASSLRLAGVAGELFF.

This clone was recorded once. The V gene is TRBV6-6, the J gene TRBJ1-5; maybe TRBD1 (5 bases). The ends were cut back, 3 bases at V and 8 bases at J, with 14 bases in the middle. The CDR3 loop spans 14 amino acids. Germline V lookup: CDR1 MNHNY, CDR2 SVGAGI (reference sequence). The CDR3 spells CASSYRQYLEPQHF. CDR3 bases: TGTGCCAGCAGTTATAGACAGTATCTAGAGCCCCAGCATTTT.

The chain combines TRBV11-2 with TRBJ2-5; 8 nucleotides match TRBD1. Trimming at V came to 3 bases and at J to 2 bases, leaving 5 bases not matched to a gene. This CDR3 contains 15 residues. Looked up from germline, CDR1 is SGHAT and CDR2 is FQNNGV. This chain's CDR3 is CASSFRGQAQETQYF. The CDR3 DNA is TGTGCCAGCAGCTTCAGGGGACAGGCTCAAGAGACCCAGTACTTC.

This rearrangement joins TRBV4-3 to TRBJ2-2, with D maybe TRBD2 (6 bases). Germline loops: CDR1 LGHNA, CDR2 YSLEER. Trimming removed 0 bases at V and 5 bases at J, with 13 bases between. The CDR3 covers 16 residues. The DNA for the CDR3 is TGCGCCAGCAGCCAAGATTTTGGGGGGAGGACCGGGGAGCTGTTTTTT. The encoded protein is CASSQDFGGRTGELFF.

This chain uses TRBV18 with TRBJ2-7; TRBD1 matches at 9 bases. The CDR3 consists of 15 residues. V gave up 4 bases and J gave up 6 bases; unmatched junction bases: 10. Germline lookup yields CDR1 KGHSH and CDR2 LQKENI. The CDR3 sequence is CASSRNWDRVSEQYF. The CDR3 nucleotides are TGTGCCAGCTCACGAAATTGGGACAGGGTATCCGAGCAGTACTTC.